The clone carrying this TCR beta chain came up a few times. Its antigen is not known. V dropped 5 bases and J dropped 2 bases, with 19 bases sitting between them. Per germline, CDR1 LNHDA and CDR2 SQIVND (reference sequence). This CDR3 comprises 16 residues. The data are from a study of cytomegalovirus exposure and HLA in healthy donors. Findings of the study overall: By a later analysis, the bulk of CMV-associated TCR beta chains appeared HLA-restricted. Most of the TCR beta V segments (in an earlier analysis) were productive either about 90% or about 30% of the time.

In the PCR, 60 Vbeta and 13 Jbeta primers were used. Only in-frame clones appear in the TCRdb table, and some are missing; sequencing was by immunoSEQ multiplex PCR. This table has about 82,000 clones, about 9.4% appearing once. The receptor comes from a man aged 55 to 69 in good health and CMV-seropositive. The chain employs TRBV19 and TRBJ2-7; a possible D gene is TRBD1 (6 bases). Sequencing was done on a sample of PBMCs. The CDR3 sequence is CASSSGAPTLPYEQYF. In nucleotides, the CDR3 is TGTGCCAGTAGTTCAGGGGCCCCGACACTTCCCTACGAGCAGTACTTC. The full variable domain, with the rest looked up from reference TRBV19 and TRBJ2-7, is DGGITQSPKYLFRKEGQNVTLSCEQNLNHDAMYWYRQDPGQGLRLIYYSQIVNDFQKGDIAEGYSVSREKKESFPLTVTSAQKNPTAFYLCASSSGAPTLPYEQYFGPGTRLTVT.